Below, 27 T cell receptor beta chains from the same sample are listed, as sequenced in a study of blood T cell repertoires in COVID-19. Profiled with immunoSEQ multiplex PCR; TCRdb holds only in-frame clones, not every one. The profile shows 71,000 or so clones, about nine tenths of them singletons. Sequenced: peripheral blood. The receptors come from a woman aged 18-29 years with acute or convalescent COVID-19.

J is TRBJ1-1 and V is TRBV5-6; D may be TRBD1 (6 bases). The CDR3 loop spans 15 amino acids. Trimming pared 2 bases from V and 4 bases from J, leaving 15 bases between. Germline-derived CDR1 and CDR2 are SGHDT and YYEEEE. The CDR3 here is CASSFGPGEFTEAFF. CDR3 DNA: TGTGCCAGCAGCTTTGGACCAGGGGAATTCACTGAAGCTTTCTTT.

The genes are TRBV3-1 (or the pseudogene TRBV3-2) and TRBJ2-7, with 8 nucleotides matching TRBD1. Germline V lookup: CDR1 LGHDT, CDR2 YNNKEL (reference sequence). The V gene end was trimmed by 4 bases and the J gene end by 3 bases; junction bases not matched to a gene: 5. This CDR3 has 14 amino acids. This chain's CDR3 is CASSPTGEYYEQYF. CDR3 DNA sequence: TGTGCCAGCAGCCCGACAGGGGAGTACTACGAGCAGTACTTC.

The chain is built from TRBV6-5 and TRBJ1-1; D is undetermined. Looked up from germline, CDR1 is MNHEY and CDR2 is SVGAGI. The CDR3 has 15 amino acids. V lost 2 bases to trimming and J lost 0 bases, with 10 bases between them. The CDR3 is CASSYGRKMNTEAFF. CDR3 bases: TGTGCCAGCAGTTACGGTAGAAAAATGAACACTGAAGCTTTCTTT.

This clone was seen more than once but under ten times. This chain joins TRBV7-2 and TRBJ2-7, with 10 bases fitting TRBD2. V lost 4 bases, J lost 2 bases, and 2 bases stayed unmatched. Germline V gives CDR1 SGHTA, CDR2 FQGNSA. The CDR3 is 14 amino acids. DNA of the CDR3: TGTGCCAGCAGCTCACTAGCGGGGACCTACGAGCAGTACTTC. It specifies CASSSLAGTYEQYF.

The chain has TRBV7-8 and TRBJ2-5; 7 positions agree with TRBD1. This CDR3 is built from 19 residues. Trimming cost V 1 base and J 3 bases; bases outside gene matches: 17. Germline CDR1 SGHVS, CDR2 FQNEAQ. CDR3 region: CASSLVKGAIHTAKETQYF. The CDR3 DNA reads TGTGCCAGCAGCTTAGTCAAGGGGGCTATACATACCGCTAAAGAGACCCAGTACTTC.

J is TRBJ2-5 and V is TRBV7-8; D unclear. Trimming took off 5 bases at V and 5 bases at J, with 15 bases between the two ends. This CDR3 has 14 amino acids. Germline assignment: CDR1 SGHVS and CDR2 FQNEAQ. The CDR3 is CASSPSAGRETQYF. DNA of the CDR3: TGTGCCAGCAGCCCCTCCGCCGGTCGGGAGACCCAGTACTTC.

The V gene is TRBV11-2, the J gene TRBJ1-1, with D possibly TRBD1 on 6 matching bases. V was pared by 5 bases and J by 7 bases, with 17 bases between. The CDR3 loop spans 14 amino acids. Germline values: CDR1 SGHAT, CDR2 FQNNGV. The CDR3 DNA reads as TGTGCCAGCAGCCGACAGTCCAACAGGGTTGAAGCTTTCTTT. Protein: CASSRQSNRVEAFF.

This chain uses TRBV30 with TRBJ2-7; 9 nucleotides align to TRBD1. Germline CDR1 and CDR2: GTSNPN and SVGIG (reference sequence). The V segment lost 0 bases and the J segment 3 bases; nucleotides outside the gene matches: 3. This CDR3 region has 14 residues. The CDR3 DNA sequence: TGTGCCTGGAGTGTCGGGACAGGGTTCTACGAGCAGTACTTC. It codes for CAWSVGTGFYEQYF.

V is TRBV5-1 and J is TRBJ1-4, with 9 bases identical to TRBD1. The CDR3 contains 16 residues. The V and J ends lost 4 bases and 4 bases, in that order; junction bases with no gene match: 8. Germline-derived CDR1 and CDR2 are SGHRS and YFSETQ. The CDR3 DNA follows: TGCGCCAGCAGCCAGAGACGGACAGGGGATAATGAAAAACTGTTTTTT. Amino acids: CASSQRRTGDNEKLFF.

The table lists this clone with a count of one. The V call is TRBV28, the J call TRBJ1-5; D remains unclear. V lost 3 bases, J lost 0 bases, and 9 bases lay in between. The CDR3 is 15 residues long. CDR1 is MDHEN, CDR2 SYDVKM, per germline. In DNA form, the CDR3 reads TGTGCCAGCAGTTTTCCCGGTTATAGCAATCAGCCCCAGCATTTT. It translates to CASSFPGYSNQPQHF.

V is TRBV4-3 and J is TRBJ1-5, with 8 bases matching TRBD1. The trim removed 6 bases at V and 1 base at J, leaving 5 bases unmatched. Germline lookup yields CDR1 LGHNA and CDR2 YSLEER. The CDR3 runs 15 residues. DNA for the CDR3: TGCGCCAGCAGTCCAAACAGGGGGAGCAATCAGCCCCAGCATTTT. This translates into CASSPNRGSNQPQHF.

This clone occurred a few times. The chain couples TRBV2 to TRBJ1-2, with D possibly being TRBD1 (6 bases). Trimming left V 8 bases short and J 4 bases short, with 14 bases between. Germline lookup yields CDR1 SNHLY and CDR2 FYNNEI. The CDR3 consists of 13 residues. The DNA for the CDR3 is TGTGCCAGCTCTGGACAGTCGAGCTATGGCTACACCTTC. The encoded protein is CASSGQSSYGYTF.

The CDR3 DNA follows: TGTGCCAGCTCACCACATCCAATCAGGCCGAACACCGGGGAGCTGTTTTTT. This encodes CASSPHPIRPNTGELFF. The chain uses TRBV18 and TRBJ2-2; the D is unclear. Trimming removed 1 base from V and 0 bases from J, with 12 bases in between. This CDR3 contains 17 residues. Per the germline V gene, CDR1 is KGHSH and CDR2 is LQKENI.

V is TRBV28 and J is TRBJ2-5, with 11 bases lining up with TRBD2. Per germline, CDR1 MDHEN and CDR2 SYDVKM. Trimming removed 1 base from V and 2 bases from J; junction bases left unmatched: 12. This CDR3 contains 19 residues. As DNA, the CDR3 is TGTGCCAGCAGTTTATCCCCGACTAGCGGGAAAGATCGACAAGAGACCCAGTACTTC. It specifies CASSLSPTSGKDRQETQYF.

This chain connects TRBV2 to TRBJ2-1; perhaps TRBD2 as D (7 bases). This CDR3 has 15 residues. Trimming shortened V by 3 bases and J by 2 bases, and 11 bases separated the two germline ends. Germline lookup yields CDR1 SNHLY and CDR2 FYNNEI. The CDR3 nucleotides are TGTGCCAGCAGTGATAGGGGGACTACCTACAATGAGCAGTTCTTC. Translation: CASSDRGTTYNEQFF.

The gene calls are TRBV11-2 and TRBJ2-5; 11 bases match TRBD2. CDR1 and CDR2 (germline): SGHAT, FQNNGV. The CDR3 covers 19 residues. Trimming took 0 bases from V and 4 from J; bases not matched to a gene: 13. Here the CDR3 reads CASSLEWVAGGRMGETQYF. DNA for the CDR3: TGTGCCAGCAGCTTAGAGTGGGTAGCGGGGGGGCGGATGGGAGAGACCCAGTACTTC.

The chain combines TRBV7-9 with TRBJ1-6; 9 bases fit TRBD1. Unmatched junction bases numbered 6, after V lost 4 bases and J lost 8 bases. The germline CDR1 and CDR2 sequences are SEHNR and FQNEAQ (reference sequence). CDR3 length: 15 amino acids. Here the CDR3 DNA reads TGTGCCAGCAGCTCCAGACAGGGGGGGGATTCACCCCTCCACTTT. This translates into CASSSRQGGDSPLHF.

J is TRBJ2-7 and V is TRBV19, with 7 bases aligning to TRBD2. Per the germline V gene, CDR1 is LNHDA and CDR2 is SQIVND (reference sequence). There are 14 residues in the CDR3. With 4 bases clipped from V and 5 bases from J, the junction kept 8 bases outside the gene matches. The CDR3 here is CASSNIGGRDEQYF. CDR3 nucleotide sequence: TGTGCCAGTAGTAACATCGGGGGGAGGGACGAGCAGTACTTC.

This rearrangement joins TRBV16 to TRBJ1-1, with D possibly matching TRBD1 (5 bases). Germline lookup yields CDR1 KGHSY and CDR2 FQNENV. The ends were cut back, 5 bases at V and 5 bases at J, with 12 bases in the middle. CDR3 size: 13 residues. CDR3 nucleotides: TGTGCCAGCAGCTTAGGCCAGGGAACTGAAGCTTTCTTT. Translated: CASSLGQGTEAFF.

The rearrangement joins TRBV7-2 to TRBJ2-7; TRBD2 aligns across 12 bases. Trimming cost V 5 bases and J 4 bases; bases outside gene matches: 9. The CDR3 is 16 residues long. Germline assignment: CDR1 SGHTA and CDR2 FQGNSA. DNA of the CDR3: TGTGCCAGCAGCGCCAGCCGACTAGCGGGAGTTTACGAGCAGTACTTC. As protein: CASSASRLAGVYEQYF. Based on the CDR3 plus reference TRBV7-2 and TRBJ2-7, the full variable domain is GAGVSQSPSNKVTEKGKDVELRCDPISGHTALYWYRQSLGQGLEFLIYFQGNSAPDKSGLPSDRFSAERTGGSVSTLTIQRTQQEDSAVYLCASSASRLAGVYEQYFGPGTRLTVT.

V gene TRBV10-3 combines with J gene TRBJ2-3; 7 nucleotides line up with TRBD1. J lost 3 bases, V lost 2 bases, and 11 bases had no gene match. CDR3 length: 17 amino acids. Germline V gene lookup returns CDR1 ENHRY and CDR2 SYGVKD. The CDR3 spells CAISEQGVHSSTDTQYF. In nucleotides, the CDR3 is TGTGCCATCAGTGAGCAGGGGGTTCACTCTAGTACAGATACGCAGTATTTT.

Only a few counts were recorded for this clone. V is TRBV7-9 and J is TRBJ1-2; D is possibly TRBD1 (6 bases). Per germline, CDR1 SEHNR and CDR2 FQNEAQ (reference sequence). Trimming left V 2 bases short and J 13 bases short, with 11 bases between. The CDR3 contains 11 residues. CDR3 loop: CASSLRGASTF. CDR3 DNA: TGTGCCAGCAGCTTACGGGGGGCGTCCACCTTC.

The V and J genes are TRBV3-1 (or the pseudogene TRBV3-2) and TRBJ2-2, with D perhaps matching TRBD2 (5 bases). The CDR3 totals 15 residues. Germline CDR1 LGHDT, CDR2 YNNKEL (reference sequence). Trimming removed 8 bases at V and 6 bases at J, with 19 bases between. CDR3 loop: CASGTAAGGAGELFF. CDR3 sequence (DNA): TGTGCCAGCGGCACGGCGGCGGGTGGCGCCGGGGAGCTGTTTTTT.

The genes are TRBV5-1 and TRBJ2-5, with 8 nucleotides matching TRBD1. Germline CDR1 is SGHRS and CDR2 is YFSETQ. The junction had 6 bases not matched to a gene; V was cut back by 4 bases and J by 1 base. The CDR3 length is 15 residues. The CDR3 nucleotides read TGCGCCAGCAGCACCGGGACAGGAGGCCAAGAGACCCAGTACTTC. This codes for CASSTGTGGQETQYF.

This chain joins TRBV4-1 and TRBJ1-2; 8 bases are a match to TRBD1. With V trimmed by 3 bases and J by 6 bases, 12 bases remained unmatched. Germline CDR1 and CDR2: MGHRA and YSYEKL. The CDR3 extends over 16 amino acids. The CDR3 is CASSQNTGGSSNGYTF. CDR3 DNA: TGCGCCAGCAGCCAGAATACAGGGGGAAGTTCAAATGGCTACACCTTC.

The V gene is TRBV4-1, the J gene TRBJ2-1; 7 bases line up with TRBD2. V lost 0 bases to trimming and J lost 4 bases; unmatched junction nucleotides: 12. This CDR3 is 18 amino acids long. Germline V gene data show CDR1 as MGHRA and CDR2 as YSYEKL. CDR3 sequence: CASSQDLMGGTSYNEQFF. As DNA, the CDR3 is TGCGCCAGCAGCCAAGATTTAATGGGGGGGACCTCTTACAATGAGCAGTTCTTC.

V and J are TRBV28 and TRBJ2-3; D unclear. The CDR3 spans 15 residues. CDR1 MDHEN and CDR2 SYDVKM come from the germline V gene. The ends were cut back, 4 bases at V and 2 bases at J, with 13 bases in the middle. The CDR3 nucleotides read TGTGCCAGCAGTTCCCCTCCCCGACACACAGATACGCAGTATTTT. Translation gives CASSSPPRHTDTQYF.